Here is one T cell receptor beta chain with its context. The data originate from a study of blood T cell repertoires in COVID-19. Profiled with immunoSEQ multiplex PCR; TCRdb holds only in-frame clones, not every one. The data show hundreds of thousands of clones, nearly 90% seen once. Per the germline V gene, CDR1 is GTSNPN and CDR2 is SVGIG (reference sequence). J was trimmed by 7 bases and V by 0 bases; bases with no gene match: 5. There are 16 residues in the CDR3. This sequence was found in a woman in her late teens or twenties with acute COVID-19. The V and J genes are TRBV30 and TRBJ2-1, with 14 bases aligning to TRBD2. Input material: PBMCs or T cells enriched from blood (not recorded which). CDR3 residues: CAWSVWGTSGSNEQFF. The CDR3 nucleotides are TGTGCCTGGAGTGTATGGGGGACTAGCGGGAGTAATGAGCAGTTCTTC.